Only one count was recorded for the clone carrying this T cell receptor beta chain. This table comes from immunoSEQ multiplex PCR, and its TCRdb copy is limited to in-frame clones, with some not included. The top ten clones hold roughly 1.7% of a sample with tens of thousands of clones, approximately 91% of them seen once. The data were taken from a study of T cell changes during pregnancy in multiple sclerosis. Germline CDR1 KGHSH, CDR2 LQKENI. The CDR3 runs 16 residues. V lost 5 bases to trimming and J lost 1 base, with 17 bases between them. Sequenced here: peripheral blood, sampled in the first trimester of pregnancy. This receptor was obtained from a female donor with multiple sclerosis, enrolled in a pregnancy study. This chain connects TRBV18 to TRBJ1-1; possibly TRBD1 for D (6 bases). The CDR3 sequence: CASSSTSDRRNTEAFF. CDR3 nucleotides: TGTGCCAGCTCATCGACCTCTGACAGGCGGAACACTGAAGCTTTCTTT.